These 19 T cell receptor beta chains came from one sample sequenced in a study of OX40 agonist ivuxolimab in advanced cancers. TCRdb keeps only in-frame clones here, not all; method: immunoSEQ multiplex PCR. This sample has 90,000 to 150,000 clones, with roughly nine tenths found just once. The sequenced sample was CD4+ or CD8+ T cells sorted from blood, obtained in a trial of the OX40 agonist ivuxolimab. The receptors were sampled from an adult with an advanced solid tumor such as melanoma, head and neck, liver or kidney cancer.

V usage is TRBV5-8 and J usage is TRBJ1-2, with 8 bases identical to TRBD1. The ends lost 2 bases at V and 7 bases at J; junction bases unmatched: 10. The CDR3 runs to 15 residues. Germline V lookup: CDR1 SGHTS, CDR2 YDEGEE. This CDR3 is CASSFGPDRGAGYTF. The CDR3 DNA reads TGTGCCAGCAGCTTCGGACCCGACAGGGGTGCTGGCTACACCTTC.

This CDR3 is CASAQGRGNEKLFF. CDR3 coding DNA: TGCGCCAGCGCGCAAGGGAGGGGGAATGAAAAACTGTTTTTT. This chain uses TRBV5-1 with TRBJ1-4, with D maybe TRBD1 (6 bases). Per germline, CDR1 SGHRS and CDR2 YFSETQ. V was trimmed by 7 bases and J by 5 bases, leaving 15 bases between them. The CDR3 runs to 14 residues. The variable domain in full, completed from reference TRBV5-1 and TRBJ1-4, reads KAGVTQTPRYLIKTRGQQVTLSCSPISGHRSVSWYQQTPGQGLQFLFEYFSETQRNKGNFPGRFSGRQFSNSRSEMNVSTLELGDSALYLCASAQGRGNEKLFFGSGTQLSVL.

V gene TRBV11-2 combines with J gene TRBJ2-2; 8 bases fit TRBD2. This CDR3 spans 15 amino acids. Losses at the gene ends were 4 bases for V and 4 bases for J; bases not matched to a gene: 5. Germline V gene lookup returns CDR1 SGHAT and CDR2 FQNNGV. CDR3 amino acids: CASSSLSGVTGELFF. In DNA, the CDR3 is TGTGCCAGCAGCTCACTTAGCGGGGTCACCGGGGAGCTGTTTTTT.

The rearrangement links TRBV28 to TRBJ1-1, with 9 bases lining up with TRBD1. The junction had 8 bases not matched to a gene; V was cut back by 7 bases and J by 5 bases. There are 14 residues in the CDR3. CDR1 and CDR2 (germline): MDHEN, SYDVKM. The CDR3 reads CASTETGGATEAFF. DNA of the CDR3: TGTGCCAGCACCGAAACAGGGGGCGCTACTGAAGCTTTCTTT.

The V gene is TRBV5-1, the J gene TRBJ2-1; tentatively, D is TRBD1 or TRBD2 (6 bases each). There are 14 residues in the CDR3. V lost 5 bases and J lost 5, with 14 bases in between. Germline lookup yields CDR1 SGHRS and CDR2 YFSETQ. Written as DNA, the CDR3 is TGCGCCAGCAGTGTAGGGGGGAACAACAATGAGCAGTTCTTC. It specifies CASSVGGNNNEQFF. Looking up the rest from reference TRBV5-1 and TRBJ2-1 gives the full variable domain: KAGVTQTPRYLIKTRGQQVTLSCSPISGHRSVSWYQQTPGQGLQFLFEYFSETQRNKGNFPGRFSGRQFSNSRSEMNVSTLELGDSALYLCASSVGGNNNEQFFGPGTRLTVL.

The chain is built from TRBV5-6 and TRBJ2-2; TRBD2 agrees at 7 bases. From germline, CDR1 is SGHDT and CDR2 YYEEEE. The CDR3 loop spans 14 amino acids. Germline trimming cut 4 bases from V and 4 bases from J; bases unmatched to any gene: 4. The CDR3 protein is CASSPRGFTGELFF. The CDR3 nucleotides are TGTGCCAGCAGCCCGCGGGGGTTCACCGGGGAGCTGTTTTTT. Full variable domain (outside the CDR3, taken from reference TRBV5-6 and TRBJ2-2): DAGVTQSPTHLIKTRGQQVTLRCSPKSGHDTVSWYQQALGQGPQFIFQYYEEEERQRGNFPDRFSGHQFPNYSSELNVNALLLGDSALYLCASSPRGFTGELFFGEGSRLTVL.

This clone occurred once. This chain uses TRBV29-1 with TRBJ2-5; perhaps TRBD1 as D (6 bases). Germline-derived CDR1 and CDR2 are SQVTM and ANQGSEA. V dropped 6 bases and J dropped 7 bases, with 18 bases sitting between them. This CDR3 is built from 13 residues. The CDR3 DNA reads as TGCAGCGTCGGAGCCCAGGGGATACGGACCCAGTACTTC. Amino acid sequence: CSVGAQGIRTQYF.

The rearrangement joins TRBV28 to TRBJ2-7; a possible D gene is TRBD1 (5 bases). This CDR3 contains 15 residues. Trimming took off 5 bases at V and 6 bases at J, with 20 bases between the two ends. Germline V CDR1 and CDR2: MDHEN, SYDVKM. The CDR3: CASSLQSAGTGEQYF. CDR3 DNA sequence: TGTGCCAGCAGTCTTCAGAGTGCCGGAACAGGCGAGCAGTACTTC.

Points on this clone: This CDR3 is also generated by other DNA sequences in the sample. The chain has TRBV9 and TRBJ2-5; D is undetermined. This CDR3 spans 12 amino acids. From germline, CDR1 is SGDLS and CDR2 YYNGEE. V dropped 3 bases and J dropped 1 base, with 4 bases sitting between them. The CDR3 coding sequence is TGTGCCAGCAGCGCCTCCCAAGAGACCCAGTACTTC. Its protein product is CASSASQETQYF. Full variable domain (missing parts from reference TRBV9 and TRBJ2-5): DSGVTQTPKHLITATGQRVTLRCSPRSGDLSVYWYQQSLDQGLQFLIQYYNGEERAKGNILERFSAQQFPDLHSELNLSSLELGDSALYFCASSASQETQYFGPGTRLLVL.

This chain uses TRBV28 with TRBJ1-2; no reliable D call. Deletions cut 5 bases from V and 3 bases from J, with 19 bases between. Germline V CDR1 and CDR2: MDHEN, SYDVKM. The CDR3 runs 16 residues. CDR3 sequence: CASSGHSLAEDYGYTF. The CDR3 DNA reads as TGTGCCAGCAGTGGTCATTCGTTGGCAGAGGACTATGGCTACACCTTC.

As concerns this clone: Other nucleotide sequences in the sample specify the same CDR3. The chain recombines TRBV7-9 with TRBJ2-3, with a possible D match to TRBD2 (6 bases). This CDR3 comprises 14 residues. Trimming cost V 3 bases and J 0 bases, with 7 bases left between them. Looked up from germline, CDR1 is SEHNR and CDR2 is FQNEAQ (reference sequence). CDR3 loop: CASSLSGSTDTQYF. In nucleotides, the CDR3 is TGTGCCAGCAGCTTGAGCGGGAGCACAGATACGCAGTATTTT.

This chain links TRBV6-1 with TRBJ2-7; TRBD1 agrees at 9 bases. Trimming removed 6 bases from V and 2 bases from J; junction bases left unmatched: 5. The germline CDR1 and CDR2 sequences are MNHNS and SASEGT. This CDR3 contains 14 residues. The CDR3 DNA reads TGTGCCAGCAGGCTCCGACAGGGGGCCTACGAGCAGTACTTC. It is translated as CASRLRQGAYEQYF.

V gene TRBV19 combines with J gene TRBJ1-5; unclear D gene. The CDR3 length is 12 residues. Trimming removed 2 bases at V and 9 bases at J, with 8 bases between. Germline V gives CDR1 LNHDA, CDR2 SQIVND (reference sequence). CDR3 amino acids: CASSILLGPQHF. The CDR3 DNA reads as TGTGCCAGTAGTATACTTTTGGGGCCCCAGCATTTT.

V is TRBV7-8 and J is TRBJ2-5, with a weak D call TRBD1 (6 bases). V lost 0 bases and J 5 bases, leaving 22 bases between the germline ends. CDR1 SGHVS and CDR2 FQNEAQ come from the germline V gene. The CDR3 has 18 amino acids. The CDR3 sequence: CASSLALPIAGVVETQYF. The CDR3 region has the DNA TGTGCCAGCAGCTTAGCTCTACCGATCGCAGGGGTTGTCGAGACCCAGTACTTC.

The V call is TRBV30, the J call TRBJ1-6; unclear D gene. The CDR3 is 12 residues long. The V end lost 0 bases, the J end lost 9 bases, and 6 bases lay between the germline ends. Per the germline V gene, CDR1 is GTSNPN and CDR2 is SVGIG (reference sequence). The CDR3 is CAWSVQTSPLHF. The CDR3 region has the DNA TGTGCCTGGAGTGTACAGACTTCACCCCTCCACTTT. Together with reference TRBV30 and TRBJ1-6, the CDR3 gives the full variable domain: SQTIHQWPATLVQPVGSPLSLECTVEGTSNPNLYWYRQAAGRGLQLLFYSVGIGQISSEVPQNLSASRPQDRQFILSSKKLLLSDSGFYLCAWSVQTSPLHFGNGTRLTVT.

The V gene is TRBV10-3, the J gene TRBJ1-5; tentatively, D is TRBD1 (5 bases). CDR1 is ENHRY and CDR2 is SYGVKD in the germline V gene. The V end was cut by 3 bases, the J end by 13 bases, with 16 bases between. This CDR3 contains 13 residues. CDR3: CAISDPGTSLQHF. DNA of the CDR3: TGTGCCATCAGTGATCCCGGGACCTCCCTACAGCATTTT.

This chain uses TRBV14 with TRBJ1-2, with D maybe TRBD1 (6 bases). V was clipped by 0 bases and J by 5 bases, with 16 bases between them. CDR3 length equals 16 residues. Germline V gene sequence: CDR1 SGHDN, CDR2 FVKESK. In nucleotides, the CDR3 is TGTGCCAGCAGCCAAGATCGCGGGGGCATGGAGTATGGCTACACCTTC. Protein sequence: CASSQDRGGMEYGYTF.

V and J are TRBV7-2 and TRBJ2-3; no reliable D call. The CDR3 covers 14 residues. Trimming cost V 5 bases and J 1 base, with 10 bases left between them. Germline-derived CDR1 and CDR2 are SGHTA and FQGNSA. The CDR3 here is CASSPPTGTDTQYF. CDR3 in DNA: TGTGCCAGCAGCCCCCCCACGGGCACAGATACGCAGTATTTT.

The V and J genes are TRBV5-1 and TRBJ2-3; tentative D call: TRBD2 (6 bases). V was shortened by 3 bases and J by 3 bases, with 14 bases between the two germline ends. The CDR3 has 15 amino acids. The germline V gene encodes CDR1 SGHRS and CDR2 YFSETQ. CDR3 in amino acids: CASSSWGDRTDTQYF. CDR3 bases: TGCGCCAGCAGCTCCTGGGGGGATAGGACAGATACGCAGTATTTT.